This T cell receptor (beta chain) was captured in a study of T cells in narcolepsy (dated by TCRdb to the late 2010s). At the level of the whole study: Healthy control donors were enrolled in the study alongside patients who had narcolepsy type 1 or type 2 (NT1, NT2). The study sought autoreactive T cells targeting hypocretin neuron self-antigens (hypocretin, TRIB2) in narcolepsy patients, using TCR Vbeta sequencing to track clonotypes in blood and CSF. Study-wide conclusions, independent of this receptor: Numbers of sequenced blood memory CD4+ clonotypes were comparable, with averages of about 39,494 in patients and 33,354 in controls. According to the report, autoreactive clonotypes were detected serially in the blood of the same patients and of different patients, but not in healthy controls. In plots comparing CSF and blood CD4+ T cell clonotypes from the same patient, HCRT-specific and TRIB2-specific autoreactive clonotypes were highlighted. No sequences matching autoreactive T cell clones were present in some of the blood memory CD4+ repertoires from patients and controls.

Details on this clone: There is no known antigen for this receptor. One base away there is no much larger clone; base qualities are not given.

The CDR3, cysteine through phenylalanine, is 16 amino acids long. Of all the DNA, just the CDR3 is kept, 48 bases in frame from base 1. CDR1 KGHSH and CDR2 LQKENI were looked up in the germline V gene. V lost 4 bases and J lost 5 bases, and the count of bases not matched to a germline gene is 10. Memory CD4+ T cells were sorted ex vivo from peripheral blood of narcolepsy patients and healthy controls for TCR Vbeta sequencing. The library was prepared using the immunoSEQ multiplex PCR assay. Drawn from immuneACCESS, this table holds only the in-frame rearrangements with V and J called that TCRdb kept. Clones are partly lost; checked studies trace under half to an unresolved V gene and leave the rest unexplained. This sample lists about 41,000 clones; about 87% were detected once. Together, the top ten hold less than 1.5% of the sample.

The TCR was taken from a human donor with narcolepsy. Sequenced: CD45RA- memory CD4+ T cells from PBMCs. This specimen's cell subset or site label, interpreted: memory T cells sorted ex vivo from peripheral blood. The chain uses TRBV18 and TRBJ2-7, and 11 bases in between align with TRBD1. The CDR3 protein is CASSLAGTGGFHEQYF. The DNA reads TGTGCCAGCTCACTAGCCGGGACAGGGGGTTTCCACGAGCAGTACTTC.